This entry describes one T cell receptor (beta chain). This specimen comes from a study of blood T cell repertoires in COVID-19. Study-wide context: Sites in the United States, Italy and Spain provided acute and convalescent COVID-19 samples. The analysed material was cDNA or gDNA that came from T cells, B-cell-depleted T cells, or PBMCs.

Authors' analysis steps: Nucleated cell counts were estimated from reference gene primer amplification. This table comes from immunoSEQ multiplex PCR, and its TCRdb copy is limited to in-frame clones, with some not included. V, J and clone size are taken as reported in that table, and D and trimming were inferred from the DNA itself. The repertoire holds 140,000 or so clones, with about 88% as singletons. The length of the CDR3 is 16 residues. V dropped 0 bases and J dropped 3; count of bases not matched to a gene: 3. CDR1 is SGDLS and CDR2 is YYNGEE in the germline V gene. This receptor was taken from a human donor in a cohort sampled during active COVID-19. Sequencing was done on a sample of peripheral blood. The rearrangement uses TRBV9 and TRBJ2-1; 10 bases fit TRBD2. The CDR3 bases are TGTGCCAGCAGCGTAGGGCTAGCGGGGGTCTACAATGAGCAGTTCTTC. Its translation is CASSVGLAGVYNEQFF.